The following is a T cell receptor (beta chain) sequence with its context. Antigen: not known. Donors were ostensibly healthy at sampling, although undocumented immune exposures were probable. CDR3 length equals 13 residues. Looked up from germline, CDR1 is GTSNPN and CDR2 is SVGIG (reference sequence). V gave up 0 bases and J gave up 7 bases, with 12 bases separating them. PCR primers comprised 60 Vbeta and 13 Jbeta primers. The method was immunoSEQ multiplex PCR; TCRdb's version includes in-frame clones alone and lacks a portion of them. This sample has approximately 120,000 clones, with around four fifths found just once. The data were taken from a study of cytomegalovirus exposure and HLA in healthy donors. Study-level points and caveats: Reported findings show TCR beta sequences accurately forecast HLA-A and HLA-B alleles in most subjects. Several top significant clusters appeared, in a later analysis, to be linked to common viral pathogens. After further analysis at a later stage, roughly 16,000 TCR beta sequences were associated with HLA alleles at 0.05 false discovery rate.

Sequencing input: PBMCs. The receptor's source is a woman between 40 and 50 years old in good health and CMV-seropositive. The rearrangement joins TRBV30 to TRBJ1-2; possible D gene TRBD1, 6 bases. The CDR3 DNA is TGTGCCTGGAGTGTAGCGGCAGGGGCTGGCTACACCTTC. Translated: CAWSVAAGAGYTF.